A selection of T cell receptor beta chains follows, all from one sample in a study of T cells expressing NK-cell markers. Reprocessing the 5' RACE reads, TCRdb reports a single entry for every CDR3 protein and omits DNA. The sample table includes about 180,000 distinct CDR3 sequences. Sequencing input: blood T cells: a sorted CD56 or NKG2C T cell subset, CD4+ or CD8+ T cells, or bulk PBMC T cells (not recorded which). Receptors originate from a woman aged 18 to 75 in good health. The CDR3 runs from the conserved cysteine through the conserved F or W.

cdr3_aa: CSARPRDYSNEQFF
j_call: TRBJ2-1
v_call: TRBV20-1

cdr3_aa: CAISDGRNINEQFF
j_call: TRBJ2-1
v_call: TRBV10-3

cdr3_aa: CASRETRNTGELFF
j_call: TRBJ2-2
v_call: TRBV6-2/TRBV6-3

cdr3_aa: CASSPRAFLPDSYNSPLHF
j_call: TRBJ1-6
v_call: TRBV2

cdr3_aa: CASSVQGLAANTGELFF
j_call: TRBJ2-2
v_call: TRBV9

cdr3_aa: CASSFSLTDEKLFF
j_call: TRBJ1-4
v_call: TRBV11-2

cdr3_aa: CASSLTAANPYNEQFF
j_call: TRBJ2-1
v_call: TRBV11-1

cdr3_aa: CATKALDTEAFF
j_call: TRBJ1-1
v_call: TRBV25-1

cdr3_aa: CASSSLTGGSYNEQFF
j_call: TRBJ2-1
v_call: TRBV6-4

cdr3_aa: CASSYSKQGAQAYEQYF
j_call: TRBJ2-7
v_call: TRBV6-5

cdr3_aa: CASSLLSGRGNEQFF
j_call: TRBJ2-1
v_call: TRBV11-2

cdr3_aa: CASSPRTSGRTVNEQFF
j_call: TRBJ2-1
v_call: TRBV27

cdr3_aa: CSARETGGLNEQFF
j_call: TRBJ2-1
v_call: TRBV20-1

cdr3_aa: CASSQLAGDSTDTQYF
j_call: TRBJ2-3
v_call: TRBV4-2

cdr3_aa: CASSFRGTSQPQHF
j_call: TRBJ1-5
v_call: TRBV27

cdr3_aa: CASSLAGAGDEKLFF
j_call: TRBJ1-4
v_call: TRBV5-4

cdr3_aa: CASSLGETYGYTF
j_call: TRBJ1-2
v_call: TRBV5-1

cdr3_aa: CSTYSGMFQETQYF
j_call: TRBJ2-5
v_call: TRBV20-1

cdr3_aa: CSARDRRTTGELFF
j_call: TRBJ2-2
v_call: TRBV20-1

cdr3_aa: CASSLLGTSVGTDTQYF
j_call: TRBJ2-3
v_call: TRBV2

cdr3_aa: CASSRDRELQPQHF
j_call: TRBJ1-5
v_call: TRBV6-5

cdr3_aa: CSAKTGPTYEQYF
j_call: TRBJ2-7
v_call: TRBV20-1

cdr3_aa: CAWRREYGYGYTF
j_call: TRBJ1-2
v_call: TRBV30

cdr3_aa: CASSLGSSRGGLADTQYF
j_call: TRBJ2-3
v_call: TRBV11-2

cdr3_aa: CSAHPGRTYEQYF
j_call: TRBJ2-7
v_call: TRBV20-1

cdr3_aa: CASSGGPGVAFF
j_call: TRBJ1-1
v_call: TRBV5-5

cdr3_aa: CSATVLALSTDTQYF
j_call: TRBJ2-3
v_call: TRBV20-1

cdr3_aa: CSVTQGAGGELFF
j_call: TRBJ2-2
v_call: TRBV29-1

cdr3_aa: CATSREQGARYGYTF
j_call: TRBJ1-2
v_call: TRBV15

cdr3_aa: CASSYRGNLPYEQYF
j_call: TRBJ2-7
v_call: TRBV6-5

cdr3_aa: CASSLGLAATYNEQFF
j_call: TRBJ2-1
v_call: TRBV7-9

cdr3_aa: CSAKKGGGYTF
j_call: TRBJ1-2
v_call: TRBV20-1

cdr3_aa: CASSYGLASSYNEQFF
j_call: TRBJ2-1
v_call: TRBV5-1

cdr3_aa: CASSDPPGLAGNSYNEQFF
j_call: TRBJ2-1
v_call: TRBV6-1

cdr3_aa: CASSSGEYYNEQFF
j_call: TRBJ2-1
v_call: TRBV7-2

cdr3_aa: CASSLTGLAGGNEQFF
j_call: TRBJ2-1
v_call: TRBV12-3/TRBV12-4

cdr3_aa: CATWGWGSTEAFF
j_call: TRBJ1-1
v_call: TRBV5-4

cdr3_aa: CASSLMNNYEQYF
j_call: TRBJ2-7
v_call: TRBV7-2

cdr3_aa: CASSLAGYSPLHF
j_call: TRBJ1-6
v_call: TRBV5-1

cdr3_aa: CASSAHEGVTGETFF
j_call: TRBJ1-1
v_call: TRBV9

cdr3_aa: CASSDSRAGANYEQYF
j_call: TRBJ2-7
v_call: TRBV28

cdr3_aa: CASSVGQRTEAFF
j_call: TRBJ1-1
v_call: TRBV9

cdr3_aa: CASSLTGGPRNEQFF
j_call: TRBJ2-1
v_call: TRBV12-3/TRBV12-4

cdr3_aa: CSALKGSGKISYEQYF
j_call: TRBJ2-7
v_call: TRBV20-1

cdr3_aa: CASSYNRGAPLHF
j_call: TRBJ1-6
v_call: TRBV6-6

cdr3_aa: CASSFQFGNEQFF
j_call: TRBJ2-1
v_call: TRBV12-3/TRBV12-4

cdr3_aa: CASSLDQGRNTIYF
j_call: TRBJ1-3
v_call: TRBV5-1

cdr3_aa: CSARDAGTGGYNSPLHF
j_call: TRBJ1-6
v_call: TRBV20-1

cdr3_aa: CASSLAASGGQDTQYF
j_call: TRBJ2-3
v_call: TRBV5-4

cdr3_aa: CASSPGQQGEQFF
j_call: TRBJ2-1
v_call: TRBV18

cdr3_aa: CASSSLGVAGAEFF
j_call: TRBJ2-1
v_call: TRBV19

cdr3_aa: CATSDTGGEGETQYF
j_call: TRBJ2-5
v_call: TRBV24-1

cdr3_aa: CASSLVSTSEYEQYF
j_call: TRBJ2-7
v_call: TRBV11-2

cdr3_aa: CATSRDPTGLATTDTQYF
j_call: TRBJ2-3
v_call: TRBV15